The 27 T cell receptor beta chains below were found in one sample sequenced in a study of shared T cell receptors in the human thymus. Sequencing used immunoSEQ multiplex PCR; TCRdb keeps in-frame clones, though not all of them. The sample holds 500,000 to 550,000 clones, more than 75% seen once. These data were also reused for a study on human thymus T cells.

Sequencing input: thymocytes. The receptors come from a boy younger than two with a congenital heart defect.

This clone was detected once. The chain carries TRBV21-1 and TRBJ2-5; no DNA check was done on the table's D call, TRBD1. TRBV21-1 is listed as a pseudogene. The CDR3 has 16 residues. The CDR3 is CASSLLSQGARETQYF. The DNA of the CDR3 is TGTGCCAGCAGCCTCCTATCACAGGGGGCGCGAGAGACCCAGTACTTC.

The chain carries TRBV25-1 and TRBJ2-5, with 11 bases aligning to TRBD2. Germline V gene lookup returns CDR1 MGHDK and CDR2 SYGVNS. CDR3 length equals 14 residues. V was pared by 5 bases and J by 5 bases, with 4 bases of the junction left unmatched. CDR3 loop: CASSLASGRETQYF. The DNA of the CDR3 is TGTGCCAGCAGTCTGGCTAGCGGGAGGGAGACCCAGTACTTC.

The chain links TRBV27 to TRBJ2-1, with TRBD1 identical over 8 bases. The ends lost 2 bases at V and 1 base at J; junction bases unmatched: 1. In germline, CDR1 is MNHEY, CDR2 SMNVEV (reference sequence). The CDR3 sequence is 15 residues long. CDR3 amino acids: CASSLGQGSYNEQFF. The CDR3 bases are TGTGCCAGCAGTTTAGGACAGGGATCCTACAATGAGCAGTTCTTC.

This rearrangement joins TRBV7-2 to TRBJ2-7; TRBD2 aligns across 7 bases. CDR3 length: 16 residues. V lost 5 bases, J lost 5 bases, and 15 bases stayed unmatched. From germline, CDR1 is SGHTA and CDR2 FQGNSA. In DNA form, the CDR3 reads TGTGCCAGCAGCCCCGGGGAGGGCGGAGCCGGGGACGAGCAGTACTTC. This codes for CASSPGEGGAGDEQYF.

The chain joins TRBV7-9 to TRBJ1-5; tentatively, D is TRBD1 (5 bases). This CDR3 has 14 residues. V lost 2 bases and J 6 bases, leaving 11 bases between the germline ends. Per the germline V gene, CDR1 is SEHNR and CDR2 is FQNEAQ (reference sequence). CDR3 bases: TGTGCCAGCAGCTTAACCGGGACTGGTCAGCCCCAGCATTTT. It translates to CASSLTGTGQPQHF.

This chain links TRBV2 with TRBJ2-7, with 10 bases that match TRBD2. CDR3 length: 14 amino acids. Germline CDR1 is SNHLY and CDR2 is FYNNEI. Trimming removed 7 bases from V and 3 bases from J; junction bases left unmatched: 6. The CDR3 reads CASIQTSGFYEQYF. In DNA, the CDR3 is TGTGCCAGCATCCAGACTAGCGGGTTCTACGAGCAGTACTTC.

This chain uses TRBV6-5 with TRBJ2-1, with 7 bases fitting TRBD2. The CDR3 consists of 13 residues. CDR1 is MNHEY, CDR2 SVGAGI, per germline. Trimming at V came to 4 bases and at J to 7 bases, leaving 4 bases not matched to a gene. The DNA for the CDR3 is TGTGCCAGCAGTTCGGGACTACCGAATGAGCAGTTCTTC. Protein: CASSSGLPNEQFF.

The J gene is TRBJ1-4, the V gene TRBV5-1; 7 nucleotides agree with TRBD1. The CDR3 is 14 residues long. J lost 8 bases, V lost 5 bases, and 9 bases had no gene match. The germline V gene encodes CDR1 SGHRS and CDR2 YFSETQ. CDR3 in DNA: TGCGCCAGCAGACCCGACAGGGTTGGAGAAAAACTGTTTTTT. This sequence encodes CASRPDRVGEKLFF.

V usage is TRBV14 and J usage is TRBJ2-7; 10 bases are a match to TRBD1. Germline CDR1 and CDR2: SGHDN and FVKESK. With 4 bases clipped from V and 7 bases from J, the junction kept 4 bases outside the gene matches. The CDR3 contains 13 residues. The CDR3, as DNA: TGTGCCAGCAGCCCGGGACAGGGGTGGGAGCAGTACTTC. Its protein is CASSPGQGWEQYF.

CDR3 DNA: TGTGCCAGCAGCCGGAGGGACGGGAGGCCGCACTACGAGCAGTACTTC. Protein: CASSRRDGRPHYEQYF. This rearrangement joins TRBV5-4 to TRBJ2-7; 7 bases are shared with TRBD2. The CDR3 has 16 amino acids. Trimming removed 4 bases from V and 3 bases from J; junction bases left unmatched: 13. Germline CDR1 and CDR2: SGHNT and YYREEE (reference sequence).

This chain connects TRBV10-1 to TRBJ2-7; weak D call: TRBD2 (5 bases). The CDR3 extends over 16 amino acids. Germline V gene data show CDR1 as WNHNN and CDR2 as SYGVQD (reference sequence). The germline V and J ends were trimmed by 0 bases and 1 base, with 13 bases remaining between them. The CDR3 DNA is TGCGCCAGCAGTGAGTCTGGAGGACGGTCGTCCTACGAGCAGTACTTC. The encoded protein is CASSESGGRSSYEQYF.

The DNA for the CDR3 is TGTGCCAGCAGTTTCCTAGGTGTGACAGGGGATACCTACGAGCAGTACTTC. This encodes CASSFLGVTGDTYEQYF. This chain joins TRBV28 and TRBJ2-7; 8 bases map to TRBD1. Germline assignment: CDR1 MDHEN and CDR2 SYDVKM. This CDR3 contains 17 residues. Trimming removed 3 bases from V and 2 bases from J; junction bases left unmatched: 12.

The V gene is TRBV4-1, the J gene TRBJ2-7; TRBD2 is a possible D gene (6 bases). V was trimmed by 1 base and J by 5 bases, leaving 18 bases between them. Per germline, CDR1 MGHRA and CDR2 YSYEKL. This CDR3 has 16 residues. CDR3 sequence reads: CASSQGTTRRQNEQYF. The CDR3 region has the DNA TGCGCCAGCAGCCAAGGGACTACCCGACGGCAGAACGAGCAGTACTTC.

The chain carries TRBV28 and TRBJ2-5; tentatively, D is TRBD1 (6 bases). With 4 bases removed from V and 4 bases from J, the gap between germline ends came to 22 bases. Germline CDR1 and CDR2: MDHEN and SYDVKM. The CDR3 loop spans 17 amino acids. The CDR3 here is CASSSYTTTRGLETQYF. The CDR3 DNA is TGTGCCAGCAGTTCTTATACAACCACGAGGGGGTTAGAGACCCAGTACTTC.

The rearrangement links TRBV5-4 to TRBJ2-5; D call uncertain. V was pared by 0 bases and J by 4 bases, with 4 bases between. CDR1 and CDR2 from the germline V gene are SGHNT and YYREEE (reference sequence). The CDR3 runs 12 residues. CDR3 loop: CASSLAGETQYF. The CDR3 DNA sequence: TGTGCCAGCAGCTTGGCAGGAGAGACCCAGTACTTC.

The chain employs TRBV7-9 and TRBJ2-7; 11 nucleotides line up with TRBD2. V was clipped by 4 bases and J by 4 bases; unmatched bases: 9. The germline V gene encodes CDR1 SEHNR and CDR2 FQNEAQ (reference sequence). The CDR3 consists of 16 residues. The CDR3 nucleotides read TGTGCCAGCAGCTCCCCGGTAGCGGGAGGGGTGTACGAGCAGTACTTC. Protein: CASSSPVAGGVYEQYF. Full variable domain (rest looked up from reference TRBV7-9 and TRBJ2-7): DTGVSQNPRHKITKRGQNVTFRCDPISEHNRLYWYRQTLGQGPEFLTYFQNEAQLEKSRLLSDRFSAERPKGSFSTLEIQRTEQGDSAMYLCASSSPVAGGVYEQYFGPGTRLTVT.

The chain couples TRBV25-1 to TRBJ2-7, with 8 bases lining up with TRBD2. V was pared by 3 bases and J by 4 bases, with 2 bases of the junction left unmatched. There are 13 residues in the CDR3. The V gene's germline CDR1 is MGHDK and CDR2 SYGVNS. In nucleotides, the CDR3 is TGTGCCAGCAGTGATCAGCGGGGGTACGAGCAGTACTTC. Its protein is CASSDQRGYEQYF.

This rearrangement joins TRBV29-1 to TRBJ2-1; TRBD2 agrees at 11 bases. There are 13 residues in the CDR3. CDR1 and CDR2 from the germline V gene are SQVTM and ANQGSEA. V was pared by 7 bases and J by 3 bases, with 2 bases of the junction left unmatched. CDR3 nucleotides: TGCAGCGCCGGGACTAGCGGCTACAATGAGCAGTTCTTC. Translating it yields CSAGTSGYNEQFF.

This clone is a singleton in its sample. In nucleotides, the CDR3 is TGTGCCAGCAGCGGAGGGGACAGAGAAGGACTAGCGGGATCAGCAGATACGCAGTATTTT. This gives the protein CASSGGDREGLAGSADTQYF. V and J are TRBV5-4 and TRBJ2-3; 12 bases align to TRBD2. Germline loops: CDR1 SGHNT, CDR2 YYREEE (reference sequence). This CDR3 has 20 amino acids. With 4 bases clipped from V and 4 bases from J, the junction kept 19 bases outside the gene matches.

The chain combines TRBV5-4 with TRBJ2-3, with TRBD1 matching 8 bases. Germline V gene lookup returns CDR1 SGHNT and CDR2 YYREEE (reference sequence). The length of the CDR3 is 14 residues. V dropped 4 bases and J dropped 3; count of bases not matched to a gene: 4. The CDR3 DNA sequence: TGTGCCAGCAGCCACAGGGGGTTTACAGATACGCAGTATTTT. Protein: CASSHRGFTDTQYF.

CDR3 bases: TGTGCCAGCAGCCCCACTACAGGGGTCTCTGGAAACACCATATATTTT. It translates to CASSPTTGVSGNTIYF. J is TRBJ1-3 and V is TRBV7-9; 7 positions match TRBD1. Germline V lookup: CDR1 SEHNR, CDR2 FQNEAQ (reference sequence). V dropped 5 bases and J dropped 0; count of bases not matched to a gene: 7. The CDR3 spans 16 residues.

The J gene is TRBJ2-7, the V gene TRBV13; 11 bases are a match to TRBD2. This CDR3 region has 15 residues. The V and J ends lost 5 bases and 3 bases, in that order; junction bases with no gene match: 6. Germline-derived CDR1 and CDR2 are PRHDT and FYEKMQ (reference sequence). Written as DNA, the CDR3 is TGTGCCAGCAGCCCAAGACTAGCGGGGCACTACGAGCAGTACTTC. It is translated as CASSPRLAGHYEQYF. The full variable domain, with the rest looked up from reference TRBV13 and TRBJ2-7, is AAGVIQSPRHLIKEKRETATLKCYPIPRHDTVYWYQQGPGQDPQFLISFYEKMQSDKGSIPDRFSAQQFSDYHSELNMSSLELGDSALYFCASSPRLAGHYEQYFGPGTRLTVT.

V and J are TRBV11-3 and TRBJ2-3, with TRBD2 as a possible D gene (6 bases). The V end was cut by 5 bases, the J end by 2 bases, with 14 bases between. CDR1 and CDR2 (germline): SGHNT, YENEEA. CDR3 length: 15 residues. The CDR3 loop reads CASSRKRAVTDTQYF. The CDR3 coding sequence is TGTGCCAGCAGCCGCAAGCGGGCCGTCACAGATACGCAGTATTTT.

The chain employs TRBV11-3 and TRBJ2-5; D may be TRBD2 (5 bases). The CDR3 loop spans 15 amino acids. V was trimmed by 4 bases and J by 5 bases, leaving 17 bases between them. Germline assignment: CDR1 SGHNT and CDR2 YENEEA. CDR3 sequence (DNA): TGTGCCAGCAGCTACCTTAGGACTGATGAGGAGACCCAGTACTTC. Protein: CASSYLRTDEETQYF. Variable domain in full (rest from reference TRBV11-3 and TRBJ2-5): EAGVVQSPRYKIIEKKQPVAFWCNPISGHNTLYWYLQNLGQGPELLIRYENEEAVDDSQLPKDRFSAERLKGVDSTLKIQPAELGDSAVYLCASSYLRTDEETQYFGPGTRLLVL.

The rearrangement joins TRBV6-1 to TRBJ1-2, with 8 bases fitting TRBD1. J gave up 7 bases and V 2 bases, and 6 bases lay outside the gene matches. Germline V gene lookup returns CDR1 MNHNS and CDR2 SASEGT. The CDR3 consists of 14 residues. CDR3 nucleotides: TGTGCCAGCAGTGAACGCGACAGGGGTTTTGGCTACACCTTC. Amino acids: CASSERDRGFGYTF.

The chain employs TRBV21-1 and TRBJ2-7; TRBD2 reflects the table's D call only, with no check against the DNA. TRBV21-1 is a listed pseudogene. The CDR3 extends over 15 amino acids. The CDR3 loop reads CASSKRQGGSHEQYF. The CDR3 coding sequence is TGTGCCAGCAGCAAGCGCCAGGGAGGGTCCCACGAGCAGTACTTC.

CDR3 sequence reads: CASSCPRDRDEQFF. DNA for the CDR3: TGTGCCAGCAGCTGTCCCAGGGATAGGGATGAGCAGTTCTTC. This chain uses TRBV11-2 with TRBJ2-1, with D possibly TRBD1 on 5 matching bases. This CDR3 has 14 amino acids. V lost 4 bases, J lost 8 bases, and 15 bases lay in between. Germline CDR1 and CDR2: SGHAT and FQNNGV.